Detailed here is one TCR beta chain. Assay used: immunoSEQ multiplex PCR; TCRdb lists only in-frame clones, some missing. The table shows hundreds of thousands of clones, with over 75% occurring only once. This sample is drawn from a study of shared T cell receptors in the human thymus. These data are also associated with another study on human thymus T cells. Per that paper: Donation was from healthy Finnish infants who were having corrective surgery that addressed congenital heart defects. Among thymic and blood repertoires, usage of V and J genes appeared biased. Highly overlapping thymic repertoires in unrelated individuals were reported by related research.

Sequencing was performed on thymocytes. The sequence was obtained from a girl under two years old with a congenital heart defect.

CDR3 DNA sequence: TGCGCCAGCAGCCGGGACAGATACTATGGCTACACCTTC. This translates into CASSRDRYYGYTF. This chain joins TRBV5-1 and TRBJ1-2, with 7 bases that match TRBD1. Germline assignment: CDR1 SGHRS and CDR2 YFSETQ. The CDR3 spans 13 residues. Germline trimming cut 4 bases from V and 3 bases from J; bases unmatched to any gene: 3. Filled out from reference TRBV5-1 and TRBJ1-2, the complete variable domain reads KAGVTQTPRYLIKTRGQQVTLSCSPISGHRSVSWYQQTPGQGLQFLFEYFSETQRNKGNFPGRFSGRQFSNSRSEMNVSTLELGDSALYLCASSRDRYYGYTFGSGTRLTVV.